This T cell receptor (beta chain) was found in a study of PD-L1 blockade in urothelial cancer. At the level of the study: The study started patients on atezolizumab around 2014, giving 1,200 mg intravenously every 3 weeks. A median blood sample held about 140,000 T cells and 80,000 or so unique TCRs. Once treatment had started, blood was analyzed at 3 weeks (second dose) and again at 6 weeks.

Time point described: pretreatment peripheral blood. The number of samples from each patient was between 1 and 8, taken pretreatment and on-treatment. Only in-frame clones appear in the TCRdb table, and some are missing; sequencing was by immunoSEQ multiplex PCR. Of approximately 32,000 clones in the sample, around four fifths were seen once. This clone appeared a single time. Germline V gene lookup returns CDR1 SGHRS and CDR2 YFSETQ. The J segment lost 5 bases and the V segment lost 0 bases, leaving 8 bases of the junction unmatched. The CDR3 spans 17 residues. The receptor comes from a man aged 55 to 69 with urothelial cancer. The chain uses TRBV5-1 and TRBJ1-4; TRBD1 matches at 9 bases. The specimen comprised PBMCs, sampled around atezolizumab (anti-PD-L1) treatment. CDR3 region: CASSLDIAGTGNEKLFF. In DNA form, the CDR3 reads TGCGCCAGCAGCTTGGACATCGCCGGGACAGGGAATGAAAAACTGTTTTTT.